This T cell receptor (beta chain) stems from a study of T-cell reconstitution after alpha-beta-depleted transplantation in children (dated by TCRdb to 2015 to 2016). At the level of the whole study: Using TCR repertoire profiling, the study quantitatively followed how T-cell immune reconstitution unfolded in children after TCRalphabeta/CD19-depleted allogeneic hematopoietic cell transplantation.

The method behind the library was PCR. TCRdb records Illumina HiSeq 2500 as the sequencer. TCR library preparation used molecular barcoding, with unique molecular identifiers applied to normalize quantification of the TCRbeta repertoire. In TCRdb, the public reads were trimmed at Q25 with fastp and aligned with MiXCR, with productive beta chains retained. Rows matching on CDR3 protein sequence are summarized as one entry with the most common DNA and genes. The sample table shows approximately 490,000 distinct CDR3 sequences, and over 9.5% are seen once. The leading ten clones occupy 2% to 2.5% of the sample. Including the terminal cysteine and phenylalanine, the CDR3 comprises 13 residues. The retained sequence is limited to the CDR3, 39 bases, with the frame set at the first base. V is trimmed back by 11 bases and J by 1 base, and the junction contains 2 bases that no gene match accounts for. CDR1 and CDR2 are read off the germline V gene as ENHRY and SYGVKD.

Findings and caveats that apply to the study as a whole: About two months after transplant, the apparently early recovery of alphabetaT-cell counts reportedly depended on just several hundred clones that had expanded rapidly and came from non-depleted graft cells. The frequencies of hyperexpanded clones fell over the following months, and after one year, T-cell counts and TCRbeta diversity were mostly attributed to newly produced T cells. The high TCRbeta diversity at day 60 in some patients was ascribed to recipient T cells and intrathymic progenitors that had survived conditioning.

This specimen's treatment or condition label, per the study, means: allogeneic hematopoietic cell transplantation with graft depleted of TCRalphabeta T cells and CD19 B cells. Transplant recipients were children who received TCRalphabeta/CD19-depleted allogeneic hematopoietic cell grafts. To note about this clonotype: This clone's antigen is unknown. Qualities for individual bases were not recorded, and no much larger clone is one base off.

This receptor chain uses TRBV10-3 and TRBJ2-3; TRBD2 agrees with 11 junctional bases. This TCR derives from a child younger than 10 with inherited bone marrow failure, due to receive a stem cell transplant. Sequences were derived from PBMCs, sampled before TCRalphabeta/CD19-depleted stem cell transplant. In nucleotides, the sequence is TGTGCCGTGGGACTAGCGGGCACAGATACGCAGTATTTT. This encodes CAVGLAGTDTQYF.